This is a list of T cell receptor beta chains from one sample in a study of blood T cell repertoires in COVID-19. Only in-frame clones appear in the TCRdb table, and some are missing; sequencing was by immunoSEQ multiplex PCR. The repertoire holds about 68,000 clones, more than 70% seen once, with roughly 4% in the top ten. Material for sequencing was peripheral blood. These receptors were collected from a man aged 45-60 years with acute or convalescent COVID-19. The CDR3 runs from the conserved cysteine through the conserved F or W. The D gene is left open where the match is weak. The size entry is marked missing in some rows and otherwise reads once, few, many or a size class.

v_call	d_call	clone_size	j_call	cdr3_nt	cdr3_aa
TRBV19	NA	NA	TRBJ1-4	TGTGCCTGTTCCGAGACAGACACGACTAATGAAAAACTGTTTTTT	CACSETDTTNEKLFF
TRBV5-4	TRBD2	once	TRBJ2-1	TGTGCCAGCAGCTTGGGGACTAGCGGGAGGGCCGACAATGAGCAGTTCTTC	CASSLGTSGRADNEQFF
TRBV11-2	TRBD1	NA	TRBJ1-1	TGTGCCAGCAGCTGGCAGGGGGGAACTGAAGCTTTCTTT	CASSWQGGTEAFF
TRBV11-3	TRBD2	once	TRBJ2-5	TGTGCCAGCAGCAGAGGGACTATTCAAGAGACCCAGTACTTC	CASSRGTIQETQYF
TRBV5-6	TRBD1	NA	TRBJ2-5	TGTGCCAGCAGTCGATTGACAGGGGCAGGTTTGGAGACCCAGTACTTC	CASSRLTGAGLETQYF
TRBV11-2	NA	NA	TRBJ2-7	TGTGCCAGCAGCTTAGATCCCCCCAGGGAACGACCCTACGAGCAGTACTTC	CASSLDPPRERPYEQYF
TRBV25-1	NA	NA	TRBJ1-4	TGTGCCAGCAGCCCCTGGGGGCAAACTAATGAAAAACTGTTTTTT	CASSPWGQTNEKLFF
TRBV28	TRBD1	NA	TRBJ2-7	TGTGCCAGCAGTTTAGCTGGGACAGAGCTCTACGAGCAGTACTTC	CASSLAGTELYEQYF
TRBV5-5	TRBD1	few	TRBJ1-2	TGTGCCAGCAGCTTATGGACAGGGGACTATGGCTACACCTTC	CASSLWTGDYGYTF
TRBV9	NA	NA	TRBJ1-2	TGTGCCAGCAGCGCGGGGTATGGCTACACCTTC	CASSAGYGYTF
TRBV10-3	TRBD1	NA	TRBJ2-4	TGTGCCATCGGCCCGGACAGGGGGGACATTCAGTACTTC	CAIGPDRGDIQYF
TRBV5-4	TRBD1	few	TRBJ2-7	TGTGCCAGCAGCTGGGACTCCGGGACAGGCGTCGAGCAGTACTTC	CASSWDSGTGVEQYF
TRBV7-9	NA	NA	TRBJ2-1	TGTGCCAGCAGCTTAGCACAGGGTGGGGGTGAGCAGTTCTTC	CASSLAQGGGEQFF
TRBV21-1	NA	NA	TRBJ1-1	TGTGCCAGCAGGCCGGGACAGACTCCTTGTAGGGCTTTCTTT	CASRPGQTPCRAFF
TRBV10-3	TRBD2	NA	TRBJ2-3	TGTGCCATCATGGATTCTAGCGGGAGACGCACAGATACGCAGTATTTT	CAIMDSSGRRTDTQYF
TRBV5-8	NA	once	TRBJ1-2	TGTGCCAGCAGCTTGTCCTATAACCCAGGAGGGTATGGCTACACCTTC	CASSLSYNPGGYGYTF
TRBV25-1	TRBD1	NA	TRBJ1-1	TGTGCCAGCAGGGCGGGGACAGGGAAAGCTTTCTTT	CASRAGTGKAFF
TRBV7-2	NA	NA	TRBJ1-1	TGTGCCAGCAGCTTAGGGTGGGGCGCGAGCACTGAAGCTTTCTTT	CASSLGWGASTEAFF